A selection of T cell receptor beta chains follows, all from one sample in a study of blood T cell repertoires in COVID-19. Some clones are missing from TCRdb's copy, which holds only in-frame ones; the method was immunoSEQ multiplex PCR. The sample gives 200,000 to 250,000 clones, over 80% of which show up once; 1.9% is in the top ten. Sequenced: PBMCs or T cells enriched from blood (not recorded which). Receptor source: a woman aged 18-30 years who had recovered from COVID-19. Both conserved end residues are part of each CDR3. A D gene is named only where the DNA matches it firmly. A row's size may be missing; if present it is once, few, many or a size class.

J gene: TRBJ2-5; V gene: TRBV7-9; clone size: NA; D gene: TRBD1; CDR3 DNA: TGTGCCAGCAGCCTCGGGACAGTTAACCAAGAGACCCAGTACTTC; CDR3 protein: CASSLGTVNQETQYF
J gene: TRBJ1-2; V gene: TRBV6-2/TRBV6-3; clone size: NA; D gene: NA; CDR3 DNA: TGTGCCAGCAGTTACTCGCGGGAGACTAAACTACTCTATGGCTACACCTTC; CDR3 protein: CASSYSRETKLLYGYTF
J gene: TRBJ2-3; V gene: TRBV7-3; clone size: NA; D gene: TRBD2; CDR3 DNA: TGTGCCAGCAGCCGCGGGGGGGCGGCAGATACGCAGTATTTT; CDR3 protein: CASSRGGAADTQYF
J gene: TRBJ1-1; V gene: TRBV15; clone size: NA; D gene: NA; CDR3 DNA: TGTGCCACCAGCAGAGATCTCACAGGCGGACCGACTGAAGCTTTCTTT; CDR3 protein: CATSRDLTGGPTEAFF
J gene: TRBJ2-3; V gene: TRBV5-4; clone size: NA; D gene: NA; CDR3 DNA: TGTGCCAGCAGCTTGGACCCAACGGGGGAAAGAGATACGCAGTATTTT; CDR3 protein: CASSLDPTGERDTQYF
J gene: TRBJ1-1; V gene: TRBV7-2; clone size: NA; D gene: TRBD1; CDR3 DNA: TGTGCCAGCAGCTTAGCGGGACAGGGTTACACTGAAGCTTTCTTT; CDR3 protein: CASSLAGQGYTEAFF
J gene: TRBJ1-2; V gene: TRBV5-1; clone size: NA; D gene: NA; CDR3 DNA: TGCGCCAGCAGCTTGGTCAGGGCAGACTATGGCTACACCTTC; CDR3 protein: CASSLVRADYGYTF
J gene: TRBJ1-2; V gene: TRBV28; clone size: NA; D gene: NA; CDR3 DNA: TGTGCCACCACCTACTCGGACTATGGCTACACCTTC; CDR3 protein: CATTYSDYGYTF
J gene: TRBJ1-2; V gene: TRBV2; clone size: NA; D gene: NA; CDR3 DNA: TGTGCCAGCAGCGCGCACCAGGGAGGAGCTGGCTACACCTTC; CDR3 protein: CASSAHQGGAGYTF
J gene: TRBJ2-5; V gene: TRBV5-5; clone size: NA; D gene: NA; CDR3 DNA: TGTGCCAGCAGCTGGGGGCTGGGGAGCAAACAAGAGACCCAGTACTTC; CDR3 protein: CASSWGLGSKQETQYF
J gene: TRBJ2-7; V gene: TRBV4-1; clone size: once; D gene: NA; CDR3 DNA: TGCGCCAGCAGCCAAGGTCTAGGACTTCGGGAGCAGTACTTC; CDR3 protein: CASSQGLGLREQYF
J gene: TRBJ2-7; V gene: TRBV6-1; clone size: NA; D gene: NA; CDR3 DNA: TGTGCCAGCAGTGAATTGTGGGGGCGTCTAGCGGAAGTCTACGAGCAGTACTTC; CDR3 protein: CASSELWGRLAEVYEQYF
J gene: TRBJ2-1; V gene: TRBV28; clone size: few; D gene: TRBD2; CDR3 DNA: TGTGCCAGCAGCCCCCCGGGACTAGCGTACAATGAGCAGTTCTTC; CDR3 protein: CASSPPGLAYNEQFF
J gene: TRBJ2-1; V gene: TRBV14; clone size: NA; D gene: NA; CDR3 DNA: TGTGCCAGCAGCCTCGGGACACCCCTTCAGTTCTTC; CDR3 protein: CASSLGTPLQFF
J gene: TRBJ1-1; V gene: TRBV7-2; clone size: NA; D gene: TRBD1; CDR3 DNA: TGTGCCAGCAGCTTGACAGGGTTGCTAGTCCCTGAAGCTTTCTTT; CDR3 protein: CASSLTGLLVPEAFF
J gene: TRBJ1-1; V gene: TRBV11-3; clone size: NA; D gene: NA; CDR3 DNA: TGTGCCAGCAGCTACCGACACCTAAACACTGAAGCTTTCTTT; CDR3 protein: CASSYRHLNTEAFF
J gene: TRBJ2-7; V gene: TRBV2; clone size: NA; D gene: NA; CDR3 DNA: TGTGCCAGCAATGCGAGGGAGCAGTACTTC; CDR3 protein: CASNAREQYF
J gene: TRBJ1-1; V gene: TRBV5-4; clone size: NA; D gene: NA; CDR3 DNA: TGTGCCAGCAGCCGGACAACCGACACTGAAGCTTTCTTT; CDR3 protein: CASSRTTDTEAFF
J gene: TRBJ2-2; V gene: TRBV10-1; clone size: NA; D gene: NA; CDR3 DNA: TGCGCCAGCAGTGCCAACTTCGGGATACGGGGCGGGGAGCTGTTTTTT; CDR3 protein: CASSANFGIRGGELFF
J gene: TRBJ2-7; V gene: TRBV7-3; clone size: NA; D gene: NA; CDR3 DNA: TGTGCCAGCAGCCCGGAACCATTCGGGGAGCAGTACTTC; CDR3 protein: CASSPEPFGEQYF
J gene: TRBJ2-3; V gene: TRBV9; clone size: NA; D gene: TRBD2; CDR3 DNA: TGTGCCAGCAGCCTCCAAGGGGGGACTAGCTTCCGCACAGATACGCAGTATTTT; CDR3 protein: CASSLQGGTSFRTDTQYF
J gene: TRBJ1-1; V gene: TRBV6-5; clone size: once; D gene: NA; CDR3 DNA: TGTGCCGTACACGACAGGACACCTGAAGCTTTCTTT; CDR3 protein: CAVHDRTPEAFF
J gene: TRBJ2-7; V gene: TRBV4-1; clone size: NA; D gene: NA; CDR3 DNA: TGCGCCAGCAGACCCCTCCCGGGTTGGAAAGGTTCGTTAGAGCGCGAGCAGTACTTC; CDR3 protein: CASRPLPGWKGSLEREQYF
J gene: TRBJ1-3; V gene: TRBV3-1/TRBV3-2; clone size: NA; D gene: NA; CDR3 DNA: TGTGCCAGCAGCCGCGGCACTAACTCTGGAAACACCATATATTTT; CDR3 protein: CASSRGTNSGNTIYF
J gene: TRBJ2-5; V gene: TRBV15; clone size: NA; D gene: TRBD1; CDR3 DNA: TGTGCCACCAGCGCTTGGGACAGGGAAGAGACCCAGTACTTC; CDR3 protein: CATSAWDREETQYF
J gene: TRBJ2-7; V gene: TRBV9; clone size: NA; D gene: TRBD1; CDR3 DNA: TGTGCCAGCAGCGTGGCGACGGACAGGGCCCACGAGCAGTACTTC; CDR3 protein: CASSVATDRAHEQYF
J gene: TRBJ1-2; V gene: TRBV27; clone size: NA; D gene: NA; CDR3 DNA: TGTGCCAGCAGTCCATTCGGACAGCTCAGAAAGCGGGGCTACACCTTC; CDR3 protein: CASSPFGQLRKRGYTF
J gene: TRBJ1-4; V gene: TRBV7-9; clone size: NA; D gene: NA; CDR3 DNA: TGTGCCAGCAGCTTAACCGGGATGGGGAATGAAAAACTGTTTTTT; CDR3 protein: CASSLTGMGNEKLFF
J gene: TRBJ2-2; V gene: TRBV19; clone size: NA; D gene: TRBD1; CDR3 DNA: TGTGCCAGTAGTGATCCGGGACAGATAACCGGGGAGCTGTTTTTT; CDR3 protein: CASSDPGQITGELFF
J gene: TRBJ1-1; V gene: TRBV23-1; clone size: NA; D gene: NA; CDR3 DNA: TGCGCCAGCAGTCAATCCGGACAAAACACTGAAGCTTTCTTT; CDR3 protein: CASSQSGQNTEAFF
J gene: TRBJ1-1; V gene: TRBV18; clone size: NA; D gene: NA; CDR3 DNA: TGTGCCAGCTCACCAGCGGGGGATCCTGTCACTGAAGCTTTCTTT; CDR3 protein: CASSPAGDPVTEAFF
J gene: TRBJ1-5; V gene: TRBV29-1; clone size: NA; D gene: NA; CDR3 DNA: TGCAGCGTTGCAGTTTCCAATCAGCCCCAGCATTTT; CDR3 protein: CSVAVSNQPQHF
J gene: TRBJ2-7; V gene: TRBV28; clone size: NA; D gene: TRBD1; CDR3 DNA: TGTGCCAGCAGTCTGGAGACAGGGGGTGGGAGCGAGCAGTACTTC; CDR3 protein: CASSLETGGGSEQYF
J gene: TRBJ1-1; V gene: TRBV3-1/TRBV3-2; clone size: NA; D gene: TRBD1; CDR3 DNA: TGTGCCAGCAGCCCACAGGGGGGAAACACTGAAGCTTTCTTT; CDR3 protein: CASSPQGGNTEAFF
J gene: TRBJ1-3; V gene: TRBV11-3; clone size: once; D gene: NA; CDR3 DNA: TGTGCCAGCAGCACAGGACAACCTGGAAACACCATATATTTT; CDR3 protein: CASSTGQPGNTIYF
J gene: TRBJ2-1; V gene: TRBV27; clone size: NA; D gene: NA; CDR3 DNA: TGTGCCAGCAGAGCCAGAGGTGGACAGTACAATGAGCAGTTCTTC; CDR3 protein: CASRARGGQYNEQFF
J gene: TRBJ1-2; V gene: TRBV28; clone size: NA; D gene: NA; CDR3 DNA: TGTGCCAGCACTCAACAGTCTAACTATGGCTACACCTTC; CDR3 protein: CASTQQSNYGYTF
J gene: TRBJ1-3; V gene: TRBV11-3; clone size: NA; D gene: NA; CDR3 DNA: TGTGCCAGCACACTGGGAGCAGGAGATGGAAACACCATATATTTT; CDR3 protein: CASTLGAGDGNTIYF
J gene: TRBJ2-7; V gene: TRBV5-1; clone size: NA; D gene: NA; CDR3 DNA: TGCGCCAGCAGCTACACCGGGACAAGGGAGGGATACGAGCAGTACTTC; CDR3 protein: CASSYTGTREGYEQYF
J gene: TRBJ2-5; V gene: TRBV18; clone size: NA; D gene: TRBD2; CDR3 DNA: TGTGCCAGCTCACCACCTGGAGCGGGAGGGTCGGGGGAGACCCAGTACTTC; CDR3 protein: CASSPPGAGGSGETQYF
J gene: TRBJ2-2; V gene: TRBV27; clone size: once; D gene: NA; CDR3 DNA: TGTGCCAGCAGTTTTCCATCCGGGGAGCTGTTTTTT; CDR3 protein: CASSFPSGELFF
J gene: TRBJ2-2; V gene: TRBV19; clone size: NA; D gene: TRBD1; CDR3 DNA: TGTGCCAGTAGCACGGGACAGGGAGGTGTTCGCACCGGGGAGCTGTTTTTT; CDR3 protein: CASSTGQGGVRTGELFF
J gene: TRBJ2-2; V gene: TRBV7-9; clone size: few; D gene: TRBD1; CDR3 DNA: TGTGCCAGCAGCCCCGGACAGGGTGAGACCACCGGGGAGCTGTTTTTT; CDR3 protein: CASSPGQGETTGELFF
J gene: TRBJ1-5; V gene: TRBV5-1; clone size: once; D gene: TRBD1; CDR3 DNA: TGCGCCAGCAGCTGGGGGGACAGCAGTCAGCCCCAGCATTTT; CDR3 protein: CASSWGDSSQPQHF
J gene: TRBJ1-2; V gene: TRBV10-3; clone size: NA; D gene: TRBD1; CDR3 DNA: TGTGCCATTTCCCCCACAGGGGGCGCGTTAGTTGGCTATGGCTACACCTTC; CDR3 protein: CAISPTGGALVGYGYTF
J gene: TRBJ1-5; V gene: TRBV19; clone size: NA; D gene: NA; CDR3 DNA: TGTGCCAGTAGTACCCTAGGGCGGGTCAATCAGCCCCAGCATTTT; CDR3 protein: CASSTLGRVNQPQHF
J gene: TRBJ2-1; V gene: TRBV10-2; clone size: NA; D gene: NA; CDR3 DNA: TGCGCCAGCAGTGAGTCGAGACGGGGCTCCTACAATGAGCAGTTCTTC; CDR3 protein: CASSESRRGSYNEQFF
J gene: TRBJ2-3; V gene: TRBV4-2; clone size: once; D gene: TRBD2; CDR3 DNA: TGTGCCAGCAGCCAAGATCTGGGACTAGCGGACGATACGCAGTATTTT; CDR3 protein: CASSQDLGLADDTQYF
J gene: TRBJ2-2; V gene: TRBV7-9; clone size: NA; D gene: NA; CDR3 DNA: TGTGCCAGCAGCTTCCGGGGGACCGGGGAGCTGTTTTTT; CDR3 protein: CASSFRGTGELFF
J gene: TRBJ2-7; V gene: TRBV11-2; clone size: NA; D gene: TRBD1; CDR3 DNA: TGTGCCAGCAGCTTAGGGGCGGGACAGGGAATGGAGGAGCAGTACTTC; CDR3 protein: CASSLGAGQGMEEQYF
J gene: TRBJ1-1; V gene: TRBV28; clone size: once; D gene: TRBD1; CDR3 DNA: TGTGCCAGCAGCACCCCCGGGACAGGGGTTTATCAACAGGGTAACACTGAAGCTTTCTTT; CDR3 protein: CASSTPGTGVYQQGNTEAFF
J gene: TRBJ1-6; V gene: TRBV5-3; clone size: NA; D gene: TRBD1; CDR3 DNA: TGTGCCAGAAGCGACGGGACAGGCGTCCTGAAATCCTATAATTCACCCCTCCACTTT; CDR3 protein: CARSDGTGVLKSYNSPLHF
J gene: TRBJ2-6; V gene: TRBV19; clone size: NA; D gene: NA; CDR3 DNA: TGTGCCAGTATCAGGGCTGGGGCCAACGTCCTGACTTTC; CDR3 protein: CASIRAGANVLTF
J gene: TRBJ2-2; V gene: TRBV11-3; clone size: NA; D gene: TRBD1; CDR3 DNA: TGTGCCAGCAGCCCACGCAACAGGGGGGCGGCCGGGGAGCTGTTTTTT; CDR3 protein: CASSPRNRGAAGELFF
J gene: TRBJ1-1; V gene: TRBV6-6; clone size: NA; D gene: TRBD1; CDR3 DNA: TGTGCCAGCAGCCCTACAGGGGTCACTGAAGCTTTCTTT; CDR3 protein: CASSPTGVTEAFF
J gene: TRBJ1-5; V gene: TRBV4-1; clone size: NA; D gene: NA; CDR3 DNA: TGCGCCAGCAGCCAAGAGGGCCAGGGGATGAATCAGCCCCAGCATTTT; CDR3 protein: CASSQEGQGMNQPQHF
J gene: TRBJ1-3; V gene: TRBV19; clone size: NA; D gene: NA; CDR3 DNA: TGTGCCAGTAGTATAGATTTCGCAGGGGCTGGAAACACCATATATTTT; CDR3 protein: CASSIDFAGAGNTIYF
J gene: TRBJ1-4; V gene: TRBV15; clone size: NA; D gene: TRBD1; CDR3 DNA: TGTGCCACCAGCAGAGGACAGGGGATGATAGGAAAACTGTTTTTT; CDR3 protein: CATSRGQGMIGKLFF
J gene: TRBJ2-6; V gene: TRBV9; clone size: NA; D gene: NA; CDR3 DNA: TGTGCCAGCAGCGTAGGGGGGCGTGGCAGGGCCTCCTCTGGGGCCAACGTCCTGACTTTC; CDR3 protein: CASSVGGRGRASSGANVLTF
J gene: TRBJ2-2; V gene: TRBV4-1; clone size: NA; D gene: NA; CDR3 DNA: TGCGCCAGCAGCCAATACGACTGGGCCGGGGAGCTGTTTTTT; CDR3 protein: CASSQYDWAGELFF